A selection of T cell receptor beta chains follows, all from one sample in a study of T cells in Graves' hyperthyroidism and ophthalmopathy. TCRdb recomputed calls from the multiplex PCR reads with MiXCR, one row per CDR3 protein. The sample has over 300,000 distinct CDR3 sequences, about 15% seen once. Sequencing input: blood. The receptor set was obtained from a woman aged 55 to 70 with Graves' hyperthyroidism. The CDR3 runs from the conserved cysteine through the conserved F or W. The D gene is left open where the match is weak. Not all rows give a size; the values are once, few, many and, for expanded clones, a class.

>many|TRBJ2-5|TRBV5-1|.
CASSLDGTQGETQYF
TGCGCCAGCAGCTTGGATGGGACCCAAGGGGAGACCCAGTACTTC
>.|TRBJ2-7|TRBV18|.
CASSPLGGWYEQYF
TGTGCCAGCTCACCACTGGGGGGCTGGTACGAGCAGTACTTC
>many|TRBJ2-7|TRBV11-2|.
CASSLASGVSEQYF
TGTGCCAGCAGCTTAGCTTCGGGAGTCTCCGAGCAGTACTTC
>many|TRBJ2-2|TRBV6-1|.
CASTLRVNTGELFF
TGTGCCAGCACCCTTCGGGTGAACACCGGGGAGCTGTTTTTT
>few|TRBJ2-3|TRBV28|TRBD1
CASSQSGGSSTDTQYF
TGTGCCAGCAGCCAATCAGGGGGCTCGAGCACAGATACGCAGTATTTT
>many|TRBJ2-7|TRBV12-3/TRBV12-4|TRBD1
CASTRDSLSYEQYF
TGTGCCAGCACCCGGGACAGCCTCTCCTACGAGCAGTACTTC
>many|TRBJ2-1|TRBV2|TRBD2
CASSDVREGSYNEQFF
TGTGCCAGCAGTGATGTGCGGGAGGGGTCCTACAATGAGCAGTTCTTC
>.|TRBJ2-7|TRBV5-1|.
CASSLATVSYEQYF
TGCGCCAGCAGCTTGGCCACGGTTTCCTACGAGCAGTACTTC
>.|TRBJ2-7|TRBV7-2|.
CASSLALIHHYEQYF
TGTGCCAGCAGCTTAGCTCTCATCCACCACTACGAGCAGTACTTC
>.|TRBJ2-7|TRBV6-1|.
CASSPPRTVYEQYF
TGTGCCAGCAGTCCGCCGCGGACAGTCTACGAGCAGTACTTC
>.|TRBJ2-7|TRBV5-1|TRBD2
CASSLAAGAVYEQYF
TGCGCCAGCAGCTTGGCAGCGGGAGCTGTCTACGAGCAGTACTTC
>few|TRBJ2-7|TRBV6-5|TRBD2
CASSYNSGSEQYF
TGTGCCAGCAGTTACAATAGCGGGAGCGAGCAGTACTTC
>.|TRBJ2-2|TRBV20-1|TRBD2
CSAKGLAGYTGELFF
TGCAGTGCTAAGGGACTAGCGGGATACACCGGGGAGCTGTTTTTT
>many|TRBJ2-7|TRBV20-1|TRBD2
CSASGTSGRGGPPEQYF
TGCAGTGCTTCCGGGACTAGCGGGAGAGGGGGCCCTCCGGAGCAGTACTTC
>.|TRBJ1-2|TRBV9|.
CASSGGSRSRQNYGYTF
TGTGCCAGCAGCGGAGGGAGCAGATCTCGACAAAACTATGGCTACACCTTC
>many|TRBJ2-5|TRBV15|TRBD2
CATSRDIAGLETQYF
TGTGCCACCAGCAGAGATATAGCGGGATTAGAGACCCAGTACTTC
>many|TRBJ1-1|TRBV29-1|.
CSVVGFDFTEAFF
TGCAGCGTTGTGGGCTTTGACTTCACTGAAGCTTTCTTT
>many|TRBJ1-6|TRBV5-8|.
CASSPRDRRNSPLHF
TGTGCCAGCAGCCCTCGGGACCGCCGTAATTCACCCCTCCACTTT
>many|TRBJ2-4|TRBV6-1|.
CASSARPGIQYF
TGTGCCAGCAGTGCTCGACCCGGCATTCAGTACTTC
>.|TRBJ2-5|TRBV6-5|.
CASSTSSETQYF
TGTGCCAGCAGTACTAGCAGCGAGACCCAGTACTTC
>few|TRBJ2-7|TRBV18|.
CASSTSGGRGPYEQYF
TGTGCCAGCTCTACTAGTGGGGGCAGGGGTCCCTACGAGCAGTACTTC
>few|TRBJ2-7|TRBV29-1|TRBD2
CSVTLAGAYEQYF
TGCAGCGTGACCTTAGCGGGAGCCTACGAGCAGTACTTC
>many|TRBJ1-1|TRBV12-5|.
CASGLGAGTEAFF
TGTGCTAGTGGTTTAGGGGCCGGCACTGAAGCTTTCTTT
>many|TRBJ2-3|TRBV5-1|.
CASSLVGVTDTQYF
TGCGCCAGCAGCTTGGTGGGCGTCACAGATACGCAGTATTTT
>many|TRBJ2-5|TRBV12-3/TRBV12-4|.
CASSLTSRLETQYF
TGTGCCAGCAGTTTAACTTCTAGACTGGAGACCCAGTACTTC
>many|TRBJ1-5|TRBV12-5|.
CASGLVGGGGQPQHF
TGTGCTAGTGGTTTGGTTGGGGGAGGCGGGCAGCCCCAGCATTTT